One sample yielded the 29 T cell receptor beta chains listed below, sequenced in a study of cytomegalovirus exposure and HLA in healthy donors. TCRdb's copy holds only in-frame clones and misses some; the assay was immunoSEQ multiplex PCR. Of around 130,000 clones in the sample, roughly 91% are singletons; the top ten hold about 3%. The sequenced material came from PBMCs. The receptor source for this set is a man in his thirties or forties in good health and CMV-seronegative.

The V gene is TRBV6-1, the J gene TRBJ1-1; possible D gene TRBD1, 5 bases. The CDR3 consists of 13 residues. Per the germline V gene, CDR1 is MNHNS and CDR2 is SASEGT. Trimming removed 7 bases at V and 5 bases at J, with 14 bases between. CDR3 loop: CASTITQGTEAFF. CDR3 in DNA: TGTGCCAGCACTATAACTCAGGGTACTGAAGCTTTCTTT.

This rearrangement joins TRBV5-5 to TRBJ2-7; D possibly corresponds to TRBD1 (6 bases). This CDR3 has 15 residues. CDR1 and CDR2 from the germline V gene are SGHKS and YYEKEE (reference sequence). V was clipped by 5 bases and J by 7 bases, with 22 bases between them. DNA of the CDR3: TGTGCCAGCAGTCATACTAGGGGGAAATTCTCTGAGCAGTACTTC. It yields the protein CASSHTRGKFSEQYF. Based on the CDR3 plus reference TRBV5-5 and TRBJ2-7, the full variable domain is DAGVTQSPTHLIKTRGQQVTLRCSPISGHKSVSWYQQVLGQGPQFIFQYYEKEERGRGNFPDRFSARQFPNYSSELNVNALLLGDSALYLCASSHTRGKFSEQYFGPGTRLTVT.

This clone was detected once. This chain joins TRBV11-1 and TRBJ2-7, with TRBD1 matching 8 bases. The CDR3 runs to 14 residues. Per the germline V gene, CDR1 is SGHAT and CDR2 is FQDESV (reference sequence). V shed 4 bases, J shed 3 bases, and the junction held 5 bases outside the gene matches. CDR3 amino acids: CASSSRDRLYEQYF. The CDR3 DNA is TGTGCCAGCAGCTCCCGGGACAGGCTCTACGAGCAGTACTTC.

This clone was recorded once. The rearrangement joins TRBV28 to TRBJ2-2, with 15 bases fitting TRBD2. Trimming cost V 7 bases and J 5 bases; bases outside gene matches: 8. The CDR3 is 17 amino acids. The germline V gene encodes CDR1 MDHEN and CDR2 SYDVKM. The CDR3 region is CASTTGLAGGGTGELFF. In DNA, the CDR3 is TGTGCCAGCACCACGGGACTAGCGGGGGGTGGGACCGGGGAGCTGTTTTTT.

V is TRBV7-3 and J is TRBJ2-3; 9 bases fit TRBD1. V lost 5 bases to trimming and J lost 3 bases; unmatched junction nucleotides: 15. There are 18 residues in the CDR3. Germline lookup yields CDR1 SGHTA and CDR2 FQGTGA. As DNA, the CDR3 is TGTGCCAGCAGCCTTTTAGGGGGCCTCGGACAGGGGACAGATACGCAGTATTTT. Protein: CASSLLGGLGQGTDTQYF.

Concerning this clone: An end of the junction differs from the germline gene, which may be a read error. CDR3 sequence reads: CASSPDRAETQYF. The CDR3 DNA reads TGTGCTAGCAGCCCAGACAGGGCAGAGACCCAGTACTTC. The V and J genes are TRBV7-7 and TRBJ2-5, with 7 bases matching TRBD1. The CDR3 covers 13 residues. Germline V CDR1 and CDR2: SSHAT, FNYEAQ (reference sequence).

This chain joins TRBV6-5 and TRBJ1-3, with unresolved D. V was trimmed by 8 bases and J by 0 bases, leaving 5 bases between them. CDR1 and CDR2 (germline): MNHEY, SVGAGI. There are 12 residues in the CDR3. CDR3 residues: CASRNSGNTIYF. CDR3 in DNA: TGTGCCAGCCGTAACTCTGGAAACACCATATATTTT.

The chain links TRBV19 to TRBJ2-4; D might be TRBD2 (6 bases). The CDR3 spans 16 residues. Trimming removed 2 bases from V and 10 bases from J, with 21 bases in between. In germline, CDR1 is LNHDA, CDR2 SQIVND (reference sequence). CDR3 DNA sequence: TGTGCCAGTAGTATAACGGAAGGGCGGGGAGGATTGATTCAGTACTTC. Its translation is CASSITEGRGGLIQYF.

The chain combines TRBV7-6 with TRBJ2-5, with 10 nucleotides matching TRBD1. After removal of 1 base from V and 1 base from J, the junction contained 6 bases not matched to a gene. The germline CDR1 and CDR2 sequences are SGHVS and FNYEAQ. The CDR3 covers 17 residues. The CDR3 DNA follows: TGTGCCAGCAGCTTAGGGGGGGGACAGGGGCGCCAAGAGACCCAGTACTTC. Encoded protein: CASSLGGGQGRQETQYF.

The chain employs TRBV4-1 and TRBJ2-2; no firm D call. CDR3 length equals 16 residues. Trimming shortened V by 1 base and J by 0 bases, and 9 bases separated the two germline ends. Germline loops: CDR1 MGHRA, CDR2 YSYEKL. CDR3 amino acids: CASSQVAEANTGELFF. CDR3 nucleotides: TGCGCCAGCAGCCAAGTTGCAGAAGCGAACACCGGGGAGCTGTTTTTT.

This chain links TRBV4-2 with TRBJ1-2; 8 nucleotides agree with TRBD1. The CDR3 is 14 residues long. V shed 4 bases and J 3 bases; nucleotides not matched to a gene: 4. Germline lookup yields CDR1 LGHNA and CDR2 YNFKEQ. CDR3 residues: CASSPQGGYYGYTF. The CDR3 DNA reads TGTGCCAGCAGCCCACAGGGGGGGTACTATGGCTACACCTTC.

The chain uses TRBV6-1 and TRBJ2-3, with D possibly TRBD1 on 5 matching bases. Trimming took 4 bases from V and 4 from J, leaving 9 bases between them. Germline V gene data show CDR1 as MNHNS and CDR2 as SASEGT. This CDR3 has 13 residues. CDR3 residues: CASSGQGPDTQYF. The DNA for the CDR3 is TGTGCCAGCAGTGGCCAGGGCCCAGATACGCAGTATTTT.

The V and J genes are TRBV19 and TRBJ1-1; D gene unclear. CDR1 is LNHDA and CDR2 is SQIVND in the germline V gene (reference sequence). The CDR3 contains 13 residues. Trimming removed 5 bases at V and 7 bases at J, with 14 bases between. This CDR3 reads CASSLGSRGEAFF. The DNA for the CDR3 is TGTGCCAGTAGTCTAGGGTCCCGGGGTGAAGCTTTCTTT.

This CDR3 is CASSYFLGGAAEAFF. The DNA of the CDR3 is TGTGCCAGCAGTTACTTTTTGGGAGGAGCTGCTGAAGCTTTCTTT. This chain uses TRBV6-5 with TRBJ1-1; D is ambiguous. CDR1 and CDR2 from the germline V gene are MNHEY and SVGAGI. Trimming removed 1 base from V and 6 bases from J, with 15 bases in between. The CDR3 extends over 15 amino acids.

This chain uses TRBV19 with TRBJ1-6; unclear D gene. V was shortened by 5 bases and J by 9 bases, with 11 bases between the two germline ends. The CDR3 has 13 amino acids. CDR1 and CDR2 from the germline V gene are LNHDA and SQIVND (reference sequence). The CDR3 here is CASSPENSSPLHF. CDR3 bases: TGTGCCAGTAGTCCTGAAAATAGTTCACCCCTCCACTTT.

The rearrangement links TRBV6-5 to TRBJ2-7, with D maybe TRBD2 (5 bases). Germline lookup yields CDR1 MNHEY and CDR2 SVGAGI. Trimming took 2 bases from V and 6 from J, leaving 11 bases between them. There are 13 residues in the CDR3. The CDR3 DNA reads as TGTGCCAGCAGTTACATCGGACTGTCCGAGCAGTACTTC. This encodes CASSYIGLSEQYF.

The chain is built from TRBV6-1 and TRBJ1-2; 10 nucleotides align to TRBD1. CDR3 length: 14 residues. V trimming: 6 bases; J trimming: 3 bases; junction bases outside the gene matches: 4. Germline loops: CDR1 MNHNS, CDR2 SASEGT. The CDR3 DNA reads as TGTGCCAGCAGAGGGACAGGGGCGGACTATGGCTACACCTTC. The encoded protein is CASRGTGADYGYTF.

The chain is built from TRBV28 and TRBJ1-1; TRBD1 might be the D (6 bases). The CDR3 totals 16 residues. Trimming stripped 2 bases from V and 1 base from J, with 14 bases between. CDR1 is MDHEN, CDR2 SYDVKM, per germline. CDR3 sequence reads: CASSLEFQQGNTEAFF. CDR3 DNA sequence: TGTGCCAGCAGTTTAGAATTCCAACAGGGGAACACTGAAGCTTTCTTT.

This clone is a singleton in its sample. The CDR3 DNA reads TGTGCCAGCAATTGGCCCCATTCCGGGACAGGGGGCGATGGCTACACCTTC. Translating gives CASNWPHSGTGGDGYTF. This chain connects TRBV7-9 to TRBJ1-2; TRBD1 matches at 12 bases. CDR3 length equals 17 residues. V was clipped by 7 bases and J by 6 bases; unmatched bases: 15. Germline CDR1 and CDR2: SEHNR and FQNEAQ (reference sequence).

This chain's CDR3 is CASSPRGPDEKLFF. The CDR3 DNA sequence: TGCGCCAGCAGCCCCAGGGGGCCGGATGAAAAACTGTTTTTT. This chain uses TRBV5-1 with TRBJ1-4; the match to TRBD1 covers 8 bases. CDR3 length equals 14 residues. Trimming removed 4 bases from V and 6 bases from J; junction bases left unmatched: 5. Germline loops: CDR1 SGHRS, CDR2 YFSETQ.

This clone was detected once. The CDR3: CASRDSWAYNEQFF. The CDR3 DNA reads TGTGCCAGCAGGGACAGTTGGGCATACAATGAGCAGTTCTTC. This chain links TRBV7-9 with TRBJ2-1; weak D call: TRBD1 (6 bases). CDR1 is SEHNR, CDR2 FQNEAQ, per germline (reference sequence). V was clipped by 6 bases and J by 4 bases, with 13 bases between them. The length of the CDR3 is 14 residues.

The rearrangement joins TRBV29-1 to TRBJ1-4, with TRBD1 as a possible D gene (6 bases). With 0 bases removed from V and 6 bases from J, the gap between germline ends came to 14 bases. The CDR3 loop spans 15 amino acids. Germline loops: CDR1 SQVTM, CDR2 ANQGSEA. The CDR3, as DNA: TGCAGCGTTGAAGAACGAGGACAGCCCGATGAAAAACTGTTTTTT. Amino acid sequence: CSVEERGQPDEKLFF.

The rearrangement links TRBV4-1 to TRBJ2-3, with D hard to call. Trimming shortened V by 1 base and J by 5 bases, and 10 bases separated the two germline ends. Germline CDR1 is MGHRA and CDR2 is YSYEKL. The CDR3 contains 14 residues. CDR3 residues: CASSQAPSEDTQYF. The CDR3 DNA follows: TGCGCCAGCAGCCAAGCTCCCAGTGAAGATACGCAGTATTTT.

A remark on this clone: Other DNA sequences in this specimen translate into the identical CDR3. The chain is built from TRBV7-2 and TRBJ1-4; D is unclear. Germline values: CDR1 SGHTA, CDR2 FQGNSA. V lost 0 bases to trimming and J lost 7 bases, with 9 bases between them. The CDR3 consists of 14 residues. CDR3 coding DNA: TGTGCCAGCAGCTTAGCCGGGGAGGGTGAAAAACTGTTTTTT. Protein: CASSLAGEGEKLFF.

The gene calls are TRBV28 and TRBJ2-7; D is perhaps TRBD1 (5 bases). Per germline, CDR1 MDHEN and CDR2 SYDVKM. V was cut by 3 bases and J by 7 bases, with 13 bases left in between. The CDR3 consists of 13 residues. The DNA of the CDR3 is TGTGCCAGCAGTTTCCGGGTTCCAGGGGAGCAGTACTTC. Its protein product is CASSFRVPGEQYF.

The chain has TRBV12-5 and TRBJ2-3; the match to TRBD2 covers 8 bases. Germline CDR1 reads LGHNT; CDR2 reads FRNRAP. J lost 3 bases, V lost 2 bases, and 7 bases had no gene match. The CDR3 runs 16 residues. The DNA for the CDR3 is TGTGCTAGTGGTTTGTTCCGGGGGACTAGTACAGATACGCAGTATTTT. This sequence encodes CASGLFRGTSTDTQYF.

The rearrangement links TRBV28 to TRBJ2-1; TRBD2 agrees at 12 bases. V dropped 3 bases and J dropped 3; count of bases not matched to a gene: 6. The CDR3 sequence is 17 residues long. Germline assignment: CDR1 MDHEN and CDR2 SYDVKM. In DNA, the CDR3 is TGTGCCAGCAGTTTCCCGACTAGCGGGGGACTCTACAATGAGCAGTTCTTC. It encodes CASSFPTSGGLYNEQFF.

The V gene is TRBV4-2, the J gene TRBJ2-7, with 8 bases matching TRBD2. CDR3 size: 17 residues. The germline gives CDR1 LGHNA, CDR2 YNFKEQ. The V segment lost 0 bases and the J segment 2 bases; nucleotides outside the gene matches: 9. The CDR3 sequence: CASSQDSGAGGPYEQYF. The CDR3 nucleotides are TGTGCCAGCAGCCAAGATTCCGGGGCGGGGGGACCCTACGAGCAGTACTTC.

The chain links TRBV27 to TRBJ2-7, with 7 bases aligning to TRBD1. Trimming cost V 9 bases and J 7 bases; bases outside gene matches: 12. CDR3 length equals 13 residues. Germline V lookup: CDR1 MNHEY, CDR2 SMNVEV (reference sequence). This CDR3 reads CASSRDSPLEQYF. The CDR3 DNA reads as TGTGCCAGTTCCCGGGACAGTCCTTTGGAGCAGTACTTC.